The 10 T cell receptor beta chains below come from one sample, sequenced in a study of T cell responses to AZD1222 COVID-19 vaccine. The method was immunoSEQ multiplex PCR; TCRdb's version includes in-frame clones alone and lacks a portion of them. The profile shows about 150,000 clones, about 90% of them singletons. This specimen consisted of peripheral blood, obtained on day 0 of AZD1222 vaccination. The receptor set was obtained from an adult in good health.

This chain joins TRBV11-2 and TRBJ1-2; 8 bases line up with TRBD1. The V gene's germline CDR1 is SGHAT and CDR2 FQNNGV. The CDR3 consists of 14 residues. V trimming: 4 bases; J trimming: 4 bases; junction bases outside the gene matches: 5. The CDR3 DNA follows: TGTGCCAGCAGCTCTGGACAGGGCCCCTATGGCTACACCTTC. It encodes CASSSGQGPYGYTF.

CDR3 amino acids: CSAAADYEQYF. DNA for the CDR3: TGCAGTGCCGCGGCAGATTACGAGCAGTACTTC. This chain uses TRBV20-1 with TRBJ2-7; no clear D. This CDR3 is 11 amino acids long. CDR1 and CDR2 from the germline V gene are DFQATT and SNEGSKA (reference sequence). V was shortened by 6 bases and J by 4 bases, with 10 bases between the two germline ends.

The CDR3: CASKTHEGGELFF. The DNA of the CDR3 is TGTGCCAGCAAGACTCATGAGGGCGGGGAGCTGTTTTTT. The chain combines TRBV6-5 with TRBJ2-2; D perhaps matches TRBD2 (5 bases). V lost 7 bases and J lost 7, with 13 bases in between. The V gene's germline CDR1 is MNHEY and CDR2 SVGAGI. There are 13 residues in the CDR3.

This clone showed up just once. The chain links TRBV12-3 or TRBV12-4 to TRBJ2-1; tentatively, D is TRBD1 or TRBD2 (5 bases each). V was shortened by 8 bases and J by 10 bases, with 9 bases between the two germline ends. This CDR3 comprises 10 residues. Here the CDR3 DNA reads TGTGCCAGCCAGGGACCGGAGCAGTTCTTC. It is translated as CASQGPEQFF.

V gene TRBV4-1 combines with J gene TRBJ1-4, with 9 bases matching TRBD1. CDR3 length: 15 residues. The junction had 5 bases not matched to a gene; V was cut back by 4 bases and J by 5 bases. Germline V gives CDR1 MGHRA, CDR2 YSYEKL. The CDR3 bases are TGCGCCAGCAGCCTCCGGGACAGGGTAAATGAAAAACTGTTTTTT. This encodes CASSLRDRVNEKLFF.

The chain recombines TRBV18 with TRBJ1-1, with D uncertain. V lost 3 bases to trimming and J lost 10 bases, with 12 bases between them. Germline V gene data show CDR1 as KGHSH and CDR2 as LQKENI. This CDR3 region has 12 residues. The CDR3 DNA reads TGTGCCAGCTCACCTACCGACCGGGGAGCTTTCTTT. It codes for CASSPTDRGAFF.

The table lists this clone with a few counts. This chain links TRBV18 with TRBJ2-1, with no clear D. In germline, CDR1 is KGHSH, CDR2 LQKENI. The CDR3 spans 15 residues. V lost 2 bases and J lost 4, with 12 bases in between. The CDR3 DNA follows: TGTGCCAGCTCACCATTTCGAGACTCTTACAATGAGCAGTTCTTC. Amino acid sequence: CASSPFRDSYNEQFF.

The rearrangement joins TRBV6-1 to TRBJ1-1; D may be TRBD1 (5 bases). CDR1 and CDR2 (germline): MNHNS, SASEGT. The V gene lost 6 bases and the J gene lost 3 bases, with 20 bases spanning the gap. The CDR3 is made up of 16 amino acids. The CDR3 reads CASREWQGVVDTEAFF. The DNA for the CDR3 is TGTGCCAGCAGGGAATGGCAGGGAGTGGTGGACACTGAAGCTTTCTTT.

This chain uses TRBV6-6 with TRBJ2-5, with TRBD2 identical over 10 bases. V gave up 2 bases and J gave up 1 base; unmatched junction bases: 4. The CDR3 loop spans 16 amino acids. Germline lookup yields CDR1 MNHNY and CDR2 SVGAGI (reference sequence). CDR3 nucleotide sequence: TGTGCCAGCAGTTACCTTTGGACTAGCGGCCAAGAGACCCAGTACTTC. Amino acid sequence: CASSYLWTSGQETQYF.

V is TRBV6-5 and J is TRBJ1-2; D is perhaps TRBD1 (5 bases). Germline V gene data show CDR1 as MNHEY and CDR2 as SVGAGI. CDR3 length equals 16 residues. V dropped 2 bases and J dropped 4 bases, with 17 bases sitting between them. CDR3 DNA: TGTGCCAGCAGTTACATCGGCAGGGAGGATTTCTATGGCTACACCTTC. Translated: CASSYIGREDFYGYTF.